This entry features one TCR beta chain sequence. Some clones are missing from TCRdb's copy, which holds only in-frame ones; the method was immunoSEQ multiplex PCR. The sample shows some 400,000 clones, approximately 95% of them seen only once. CDR3 length: 15 residues. Germline trimming cut 4 bases from V and 8 bases from J; bases unmatched to any gene: 11. This entry comes from a study of shared T cell receptors in the human thymus. The V call is TRBV5-7, the J call TRBJ1-2, with 10 positions matching TRBD1. TRBV5-7 is labeled an ORF, and its function is uncertain. The sequence was collected from a human donor. Sequenced material: thymocytes. CDR3 sequence reads: CASSPGQGRRSGYTF. In DNA form, the CDR3 reads TGTGCCAGCAGCCCGGGACAGGGGAGGAGGAGCGGCTACACCTTC.